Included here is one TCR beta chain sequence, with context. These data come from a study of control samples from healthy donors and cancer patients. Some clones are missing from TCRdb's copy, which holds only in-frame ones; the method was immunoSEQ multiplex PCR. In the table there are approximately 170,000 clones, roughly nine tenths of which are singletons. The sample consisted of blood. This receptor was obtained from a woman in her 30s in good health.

The CDR3 spells CASSYSTSRGGELFF. The CDR3 DNA reads as TGTGCCAGCAGTTACTCGACCTCGAGGGGCGGGGAGCTGTTTTTT. V and J are TRBV6-5 and TRBJ2-2; D possibly matches TRBD1 or TRBD2 (5 bases each). V was pared by 0 bases and J by 7 bases, with 12 bases between. This CDR3 comprises 15 residues. Germline-derived CDR1 and CDR2 are MNHEY and SVGAGI.